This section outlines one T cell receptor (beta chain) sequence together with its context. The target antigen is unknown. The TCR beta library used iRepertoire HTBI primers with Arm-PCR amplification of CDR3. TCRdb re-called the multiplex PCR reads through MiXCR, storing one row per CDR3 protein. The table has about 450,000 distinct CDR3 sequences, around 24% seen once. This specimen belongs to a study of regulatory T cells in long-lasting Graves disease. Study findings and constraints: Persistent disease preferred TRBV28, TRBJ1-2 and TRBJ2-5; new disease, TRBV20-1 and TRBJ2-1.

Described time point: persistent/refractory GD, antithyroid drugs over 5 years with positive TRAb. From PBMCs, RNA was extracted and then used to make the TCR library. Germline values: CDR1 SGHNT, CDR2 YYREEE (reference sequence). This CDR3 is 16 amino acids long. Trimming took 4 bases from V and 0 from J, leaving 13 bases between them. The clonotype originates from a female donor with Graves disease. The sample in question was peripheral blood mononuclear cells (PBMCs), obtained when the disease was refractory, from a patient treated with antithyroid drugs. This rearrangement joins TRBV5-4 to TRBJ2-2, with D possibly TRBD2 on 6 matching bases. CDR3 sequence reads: CASSPLAAPNTGELFF. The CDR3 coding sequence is TGTGCCAGCAGCCCACTAGCAGCCCCGAACACCGGGGAGCTGTTTTTT.